This entry is about one TCR beta chain. The V segment lost 4 bases and the J segment 2 bases; nucleotides outside the gene matches: 15. Looked up from germline, CDR1 is SGDLS and CDR2 is YYNGEE. CDR3 length equals 18 residues. The data were taken from a study of CD8+CD57+ T cells in acquired aplastic anemia. Patients included in sequencing had previously demonstrated CD8+CD57+ cell expansion by flow cytometry. The diagnosis in all patients was severe acquired aplastic anemia. CDR3 and TCR beta VDJ profiling relied on a genomic DNA template. TCRdb reprocessed the reads with MiXCR, giving one entry per CDR3 protein. The table lists about 160,000 distinct CDR3 sequences, around 48% of them singletons.

This sequence joins TRBV9 and TRBJ2-1, with TRBD2 matching over 7 bases. Sequenced: sorted CD4+, CD8+, or CD8+CD57+ T cells (not recorded which) from PBMCs. The receptor was derived from a human donor with aplastic anemia. The CDR3 DNA reads as TGTGCCAGCAGCTTAGATCGGAACAGCGGGGATGCCTACAATGAGCAGTTCTTC. The encoded protein is CASSLDRNSGDAYNEQFF. Together with reference TRBV9 and TRBJ2-1, the CDR3 gives the full variable domain: DSGVTQTPKHLITATGQRVTLRCSPRSGDLSVYWYQQSLDQGLQFLIQYYNGEERAKGNILERFSAQQFPDLHSELNLSSLELGDSALYFCASSLDRNSGDAYNEQFFGPGTRLTVL.